This T cell receptor beta chain comes out of a study of T cell changes during pregnancy in multiple sclerosis. Trimming cost V 0 bases and J 12 bases, with 11 bases left between them. CDR3 length equals 13 residues. CDR1 is SEHNR, CDR2 FQNEAQ, per germline (reference sequence). Here immunoSEQ multiplex PCR was the method, and the copy in TCRdb shows in-frame clones only, minus some. The repertoire includes approximately 60,000 clones, 85% to 95% of them detected once, and about 3.2% sits in the top ten. The sample consisted of CD8+ T cells from peripheral blood mononuclear cells, taken in the third trimester of pregnancy. The rearrangement links TRBV7-9 to TRBJ1-4; no clear D. This TCR came from a female donor with multiple sclerosis, enrolled in a pregnancy study. CDR3 amino acids: CASSLAPLEQLFF. CDR3 coding DNA: TGTGCCAGCAGCTTAGCGCCCCTTGAGCAACTGTTTTTT.